These 21 T cell receptor beta chains share one sample of origin, sequenced in a study of vaccination effects on CD4 cells after COVID-19. Their target antigens are unknown. Assay used: immunoSEQ multiplex PCR; TCRdb lists only in-frame clones, some missing. The table has some 30,000 clones, 70% to 80% seen once. The culture ran for approximately 10 days, and then CD4+ T cells were isolated. This specimen consisted of CD4+ T cells from PBMCs cultured without peptide, obtained before COVID-19 vaccination. These receptor sequences come from a human donor who received a COVID-19 vaccine.

This clone was recorded a few times. The chain has TRBV7-2 and TRBJ2-5; unclear D gene. Germline values: CDR1 SGHTA, CDR2 FQGNSA. Trimming removed 3 bases from V and 0 bases from J, with 5 bases in between. The CDR3 contains 13 residues. CDR3: CASSFRHQETQYF. DNA for the CDR3: TGTGCCAGCAGCTTCAGGCACCAAGAGACCCAGTACTTC.

This clone was seen a handful of times. V usage is TRBV5-1 and J usage is TRBJ1-2, with D possibly TRBD1 on 6 matching bases. This CDR3 has 16 amino acids. V was cut by 4 bases and J by 8 bases, with 24 bases left in between. Looked up from germline, CDR1 is SGHRS and CDR2 is YFSETQ. The CDR3 DNA reads as TGCGCCAGCAGCCAGACAGGCGGATTCGGTATGGGAGGCTACACCTTC. Translating it yields CASSQTGGFGMGGYTF. The whole variable domain, remainder taken from reference TRBV5-1 and TRBJ1-2, is KAGVTQTPRYLIKTRGQQVTLSCSPISGHRSVSWYQQTPGQGLQFLFEYFSETQRNKGNFPGRFSGRQFSNSRSEMNVSTLELGDSALYLCASSQTGGFGMGGYTFGSGTRLTVV.

The CDR3 sequence: CASSLGAGPYNEQFF. The CDR3 nucleotides are TGTGCCAGCAGCTTAGGGGCGGGACCCTACAATGAGCAGTTCTTC. This rearrangement joins TRBV7-2 to TRBJ2-1; D perhaps matches TRBD2 (6 bases). The CDR3 runs 15 residues. Germline V gene data show CDR1 as SGHTA and CDR2 as FQGNSA. V lost 1 base and J 2 bases, leaving 9 bases between the germline ends.

The V call is TRBV6-1, the J call TRBJ1-6; D call uncertain. Germline assignment: CDR1 MNHNS and CDR2 SASEGT. CDR3 size: 16 residues. V dropped 2 bases and J dropped 7 bases, with 15 bases sitting between them. The CDR3 DNA follows: TGTGCCAGCAGTGAAACCACCAGCCCAACCAATTCACCCCTCCACTTT. This sequence encodes CASSETTSPTNSPLHF.

This sequence joins TRBV6-5 and TRBJ2-2; TRBD2 aligns across 10 bases. CDR1 and CDR2 (germline): MNHEY, SVGAGI. V lost 5 bases and J lost 4; bases outside the gene matches: 4. The CDR3 has 15 residues. Here the CDR3 reads CASSKRGGSTGELFF. DNA for the CDR3: TGTGCCAGCAGTAAGCGGGGGGGCAGCACCGGGGAGCTGTTTTTT.

The genes are TRBV19 and TRBJ2-7; TRBD1 matches at 8 bases. From germline, CDR1 is LNHDA and CDR2 SQIVND (reference sequence). The V and J ends lost 4 bases and 2 bases, in that order; junction bases with no gene match: 4. This CDR3 contains 14 residues. CDR3 in DNA: TGTGCCAGTAGTAGAGAGACAGGGGCCTACGAGCAGTACTTC. Residues: CASSRETGAYEQYF.

As regards this clone: One junction end disagrees with the germline gene, perhaps due to a read error. The chain has TRBV7-9 and TRBJ2-7; 7 positions agree with TRBD1. Germline V gives CDR1 SEHNR, CDR2 FQNEAQ (reference sequence). The CDR3 runs 12 residues. The DNA for the CDR3 is TGTGCCAGCAGCCTCCCGACAGGGAAGTACCTCTTC. Translated, it gives CASSLPTGKYLF.

This clone was seen a handful of times. J is TRBJ2-1 and V is TRBV1. TRBV1 is designated a pseudogene. The CDR3 covers 13 residues. The CDR3 loop reads CTSGEGSYNEQFF. The CDR3 bases are TGCACCAGCGGGGAAGGCTCCTACAATGAGCAGTTCTTC.

In DNA, the CDR3 is TGTGCCAGCAGTTACTCCGTCAGGGCGAACACCGGGGAGCTGTTTTTT. Its protein is CASSYSVRANTGELFF. V usage is TRBV6-5 and J usage is TRBJ2-2; D is possibly TRBD1 (5 bases). Germline CDR1 reads MNHEY; CDR2 reads SVGAGI. The CDR3 sequence is 16 residues long. V lost 0 bases and J 0 bases, leaving 8 bases between the germline ends.

This clone was counted only a few times. The rearrangement links TRBV6-1 to TRBJ2-2; no firm D call. This CDR3 comprises 13 residues. Germline V gene data show CDR1 as MNHNS and CDR2 as SASEGT. Between the trimmed V and J ends, which lost 7 bases and 3 bases, there was a span of 9 bases. CDR3 bases: TGTGCCAGCAATGGGAAATACACCGGGGAGCTGTTTTTT. Residues: CASNGKYTGELFF.

The J gene is TRBJ2-2, the V gene TRBV4-1; 8 positions match TRBD1. Losses at the gene ends were 4 bases for V and 4 bases for J; bases not matched to a gene: 8. CDR1 and CDR2 from the germline V gene are MGHRA and YSYEKL. The CDR3 consists of 16 residues. The CDR3 protein is CASSRTGTGLTGELFF. DNA of the CDR3: TGCGCCAGCAGCCGAACCGGGACAGGTCTCACCGGGGAGCTGTTTTTT.

The rearrangement uses TRBV7-8 and TRBJ2-5; TRBD2 matches at 7 bases. The CDR3 loop spans 14 amino acids. The V and J ends lost 4 bases and 2 bases, in that order; junction bases with no gene match: 4. From germline, CDR1 is SGHVS and CDR2 FQNEAQ. The CDR3 DNA follows: TGTGCCAGCAGCTCTAGCGGTCGACAAGAGACCCAGTACTTC. Translated: CASSSSGRQETQYF.

The chain has TRBV3-1 (or the pseudogene TRBV3-2) and TRBJ1-4; 7 bases align to TRBD1. Germline V gene sequence: CDR1 LGHDT, CDR2 YNNKEL (reference sequence). The length of the CDR3 is 16 residues. Trimming took 3 bases from V and 4 from J; bases not matched to a gene: 8. The DNA of the CDR3 is TGTGCCAGCAGCCAGTCCCCGGGGACAGTTAATGAAAAACTGTTTTTT. It yields the protein CASSQSPGTVNEKLFF.

V gene TRBV5-1 combines with J gene TRBJ2-7, with D unclear. The V end lost 1 base, the J end lost 3 bases, and 8 bases lay between the germline ends. From germline, CDR1 is SGHRS and CDR2 YFSETQ. This CDR3 region has 13 residues. This CDR3 is CASSLNGDYEQYF. The CDR3 DNA reads as TGCGCCAGCAGCTTGAACGGAGACTACGAGCAGTACTTC.

The gene calls are TRBV7-9 and TRBJ2-5, with 11 bases matching TRBD2. The CDR3 loop spans 19 amino acids. Germline V CDR1 and CDR2: SEHNR, FQNEAQ (reference sequence). V shed 6 bases and J 0 bases; nucleotides not matched to a gene: 15. CDR3 nucleotides: TGTGCCAGCAGACGTATTCCGGGACTAGCGGTTAAGTACCAAGAGACCCAGTACTTC. The encoded protein is CASRRIPGLAVKYQETQYF.

Points on this clone: At one of its ends the junction is not consistent with the germline gene, which may arise from a read error. For the CDR3, the DNA is TGTGCCAGCAGGACCCGACAGGATTGGTTCCTCTTC. This sequence encodes CASRTRQDWFLF. The V gene is TRBV6-5, the J gene TRBJ2-1; possibly TRBD1 for D (6 bases). CDR3 length equals 12 residues. Germline V CDR1 and CDR2: MNHEY, SVGAGI.

This clone was found once. The chain joins TRBV19 to TRBJ2-3, with 12 bases aligning to TRBD2. Germline assignment: CDR1 LNHDA and CDR2 SQIVND (reference sequence). V trimming: 10 bases; J trimming: 2 bases; junction bases outside the gene matches: 4. The CDR3 has 14 residues. The CDR3 DNA is TGTGCCACCCGGACTAGCGGGATCACAGATACGCAGTATTTT. Encoded protein: CATRTSGITDTQYF. Using reference TRBV19 and TRBJ2-3 for the parts outside the CDR3, the full variable domain is DGGITQSPKYLFRKEGQNVTLSCEQNLNHDAMYWYRQDPGQGLRLIYYSQIVNDFQKGDIAEGYSVSREKKESFPLTVTSAQKNPTAFYLCATRTSGITDTQYFGPGTRLTVL.

This clone is a singleton in its sample. The chain links TRBV2 to TRBJ2-3; D perhaps matches TRBD1 (5 bases). With 3 bases removed from V and 1 base from J, the gap between germline ends came to 8 bases. Germline CDR1 and CDR2: SNHLY and FYNNEI. The CDR3 has 14 residues. The CDR3: CASSDQGRTDTQYF. Written as DNA, the CDR3 is TGTGCCAGCAGTGATCAGGGCCGCACAGATACGCAGTATTTT.

The J gene is TRBJ2-3, the V gene TRBV18; 9 bases agree with TRBD1. Trimming at V came to 2 bases and at J to 3 bases, leaving 6 bases not matched to a gene. Germline V gene data show CDR1 as KGHSH and CDR2 as LQKENI. CDR3 length: 16 amino acids. For the CDR3, the DNA is TGTGCCAGCTCACCATCCGACAGGGGGAGAACAGATACGCAGTATTTT. Protein product: CASSPSDRGRTDTQYF.

Only a few counts were recorded for this clone. The V gene is TRBV3-1 (or the pseudogene TRBV3-2), the J gene TRBJ2-4; 14 nucleotides agree with TRBD2. The germline gives CDR1 LGHDT, CDR2 YNNKEL (reference sequence). J gave up 8 bases and V 2 bases, and 8 bases lay outside the gene matches. This CDR3 comprises 17 residues. DNA of the CDR3: TGTGCCAGCAGCCAAAAGGTGGGGACTAGCGGGAGTGACATTCAGTACTTC. Residues: CASSQKVGTSGSDIQYF.

The V call is TRBV7-9, the J call TRBJ1-3; 8 nucleotides line up with TRBD1. The CDR3 consists of 17 residues. With 4 bases clipped from V and 4 bases from J, the junction kept 12 bases outside the gene matches. From germline, CDR1 is SEHNR and CDR2 FQNEAQ (reference sequence). The CDR3 sequence: CASSYPRRTGKGNTIYF. In nucleotides, the CDR3 is TGTGCCAGCAGCTACCCGAGGCGGACAGGGAAAGGAAACACCATATATTTT. Full variable domain (outside the CDR3, taken from reference TRBV7-9 and TRBJ1-3): DTGVSQNPRHKITKRGQNVTFRCDPISEHNRLYWYRQTLGQGPEFLTYFQNEAQLEKSRLLSDRFSAERPKGSFSTLEIQRTEQGDSAMYLCASSYPRRTGKGNTIYFGEGSWLTVV.